This T cell receptor (beta chain) was identified in a study of T cell responses to AZD1222 COVID-19 vaccine. Study as a whole: Pooling of second doses given at about 4 or about 12 weeks was done.

Broader study findings: Baseline testing showed seropositivity in only a handful of AZD1222 recipients. Donors were mostly white British, more females; clonal diversity possibly underestimated. Along spike, vaccine-associated CD4 TCRs were found throughout, with dominance at 160-218 and 743-854.

Trimming took off 2 bases at V and 3 bases at J, with 8 bases between the two ends. The CDR3 length is 13 residues. Germline-derived CDR1 and CDR2 are SGHKS and YYEKEE (reference sequence). Of note for this clone: Its matching antigen is unknown.

Repertoires were generated with immunoSEQ multiplex PCR, while TCRdb's copy carries only in-frame clones and drops some. Of about 140,000 clones listed, 80% to 90% are singletons. Sequencing was performed on peripheral blood, taken on day 0 of AZD1222 vaccination. This TCR came from an adult in good health. V is TRBV5-5 and J is TRBJ1-2; D remains unclear. As DNA, the CDR3 is TGTGCCAGCAGCTTTTCGTCAGACTATGGCTACACCTTC. It yields the protein CASSFSSDYGYTF.